This T cell receptor beta chain is drawn from a study of blood T cell repertoires in COVID-19. The protocol was immunoSEQ multiplex PCR, while the TCRdb copy is restricted to in-frame clones and leaves out a portion. The table has over 120,000 clones, 70% to 90% seen once. V lost 0 bases and J lost 5, with 11 bases in between. Germline CDR1 and CDR2: SGHDT and YYEEEE. The CDR3 consists of 15 residues. The chain couples TRBV5-6 to TRBJ2-2, with D maybe TRBD2 (6 bases). The sequence came from a human donor with acute or convalescent COVID-19. The donor label of this sample is uncertain. The sequenced material came from peripheral blood. CDR3 sequence reads: CASSLVEGMTGELFF. In nucleotides, the CDR3 is TGTGCCAGCAGCTTGGTGGAGGGAATGACCGGGGAGCTGTTTTTT. Filled out from reference TRBV5-6 and TRBJ2-2, the complete variable domain reads DAGVTQSPTHLIKTRGQQVTLRCSPKSGHDTVSWYQQALGQGPQFIFQYYEEEERQRGNFPDRFSGHQFPNYSSELNVNALLLGDSALYLCASSLVEGMTGELFFGEGSRLTVL.